The 14 T cell receptor beta chains given below trace back to one sample, sequenced in a study of human T cells and chemical hapten exposure. Via MiXCR, TCRdb re-called the RACE reads, giving one row per CDR3 protein. This table holds about 120,000 distinct CDR3 sequences, about an eighth found once. Time point in this sample: patch test 1, 2 weeks after DPC sensitization. Treatment here: therapeutic diphenylcyclopropenone sensitization with weekly scalp DPC. Sequenced here: whole blood, sampled in connection with sensitization to the hapten diphenylcyclopropenone (DPC). The source is a woman between 45 and 65 years old with alopecia areata. Some clones in this sample may be carry-over from other donors' samples.

Only a few counts were recorded for this clonotype. The chain employs TRBV29-1 and TRBJ2-7; 9 bases are shared with TRBD1. The CDR3 is 12 residues long. Trimming took 7 bases from V and 5 from J; bases not matched to a gene: 6. The germline gives CDR1 SQVTM, CDR2 ANQGSEA. DNA of the CDR3: TGCAGCGCCGGGACAGGGCGCCACGAGCAGTACTTC. It specifies CSAGTGRHEQYF.

The table lists this clonotype with a few counts. V is TRBV10-2 and J is TRBJ1-1; D ambiguous. This CDR3 spans 14 amino acids. V was cut by 4 bases and J by 1 base, with 10 bases left in between. Germline lookup yields CDR1 WSHSY and CDR2 SAAADI. The CDR3 spells CASSVAGTNTEAFF. In DNA form, the CDR3 reads TGCGCCAGCAGTGTCGCAGGAACGAACACTGAAGCTTTCTTT.

This clonotype was seen repeatedly, ten times or more. V is TRBV18 and J is TRBJ1-5; D is ambiguous. The CDR3 has 15 residues. The germline CDR1 and CDR2 sequences are KGHSH and LQKENI. Trimming left V 3 bases short and J 7 bases short, with 16 bases between. The CDR3 nucleotides are TGTGCCAGCTCACCCGGCCCAGAAGGAAAGCAGCCCCAGCATTTT. It translates to CASSPGPEGKQPQHF. The complete variable domain, with remaining parts taken from reference TRBV18 and TRBJ1-5, reads NAGVMQNPRHLVRRRGQEARLRCSPMKGHSHVYWYRQLPEEGLKFMVYLQKENIIDESGMPKERFSAEFPKEGPSILRIQQVVRGDSAAYFCASSPGPEGKQPQHFGDGTRLSIL.

This clonotype has only a few counts. The chain is built from TRBV28 and TRBJ1-5; 7 positions match TRBD1. Germline V CDR1 and CDR2: MDHEN, SYDVKM. The CDR3 extends over 17 amino acids. V lost 6 bases, J lost 5 bases, and 16 bases stayed unmatched. The CDR3 protein is CASSLISTGVFDQPQHF. In DNA form, the CDR3 reads TGTGCCAGCAGCCTTATAAGTACAGGGGTATTCGATCAGCCCCAGCATTTT. The full variable domain, with the rest looked up from reference TRBV28 and TRBJ1-5, is DVKVTQSSRYLVKRTGEKVFLECVQDMDHENMFWYRQDPGLGLRLIYFSYDVKMKEKGDIPEGYSVSREKKERFSLILESASTNQTSMYLCASSLISTGVFDQPQHFGDGTRLSIL.

This clonotype occurred a few times. The rearrangement joins TRBV20-1 to TRBJ1-2, with D tentatively TRBD1 (5 bases). Germline V lookup: CDR1 DFQATT, CDR2 SNEGSKA (reference sequence). There are 11 residues in the CDR3. The CDR3 nucleotides read TGCAGCCAAGGGGATATCTATGGCTACACCTTC. Translated: CSQGDIYGYTF.

In this sample, this clonotype turned up many times. The CDR3 DNA sequence: TGTGCCAGCAGCCAAGATGGGTTTTCGAGGAACACTGAAGCTTTCTTT. This codes for CASSQDGFSRNTEAFF. This chain connects TRBV14 to TRBJ1-1; D remains unclear. The V end lost 0 bases, the J end lost 1 base, and 12 bases lay between the germline ends. The CDR3 consists of 16 residues. Germline V CDR1 and CDR2: SGHDN, FVKESK.

This clonotype occurred many times. This sequence joins TRBV28 and TRBJ1-2; the D is unclear. CDR1 and CDR2 from the germline V gene are MDHEN and SYDVKM. V shed 7 bases and J shed 0 bases, with 12 bases lying between them. The CDR3 spans 14 residues. CDR3 bases: TGTGCCAGCATATCGGCAGTCTCTAACTATGGCTACACCTTC. Amino acid sequence: CASISAVSNYGYTF.

The chain employs TRBV28 and TRBJ2-1; tentatively, D is TRBD2 (6 bases). The CDR3 runs to 14 residues. V lost 7 bases and J 4 bases, leaving 14 bases between the germline ends. The V gene's germline CDR1 is MDHEN and CDR2 SYDVKM. The CDR3 protein is CASTSGTRYNEQFF. The CDR3, as DNA: TGTGCCAGCACCTCCGGGACTCGATACAATGAGCAGTTCTTC.

This clonotype was recorded at least ten times. This rearrangement joins TRBV12-3 or TRBV12-4 to TRBJ2-1; possible D gene TRBD2, 7 bases. This CDR3 has 12 residues. V lost 6 bases and J lost 8, with 11 bases in between. The CDR3: CASSRGADEQFF. The CDR3 DNA sequence: TGTGCCAGCAGCCGGGGGGCGGATGAGCAGTTCTTC.

This chain links TRBV6-5 with TRBJ2-7; 7 bases align to TRBD1. With 2 bases clipped from V and 9 bases from J, the junction kept 4 bases outside the gene matches. Germline V gene sequence: CDR1 MNHEY, CDR2 SVGAGI. The CDR3 sequence is 12 residues long. CDR3 nucleotide sequence: TGTGCCAGCAGTTACAACAGGGGCCCGCAGTACTTC. The encoded protein is CASSYNRGPQYF.

J is TRBJ1-1 and V is TRBV3-1; no definite D call. The V gene's germline CDR1 is LGHDT and CDR2 YNNKEL (reference sequence). The germline V and J ends were trimmed by 0 bases and 5 bases, with 10 bases remaining between them. This CDR3 has 14 amino acids. Here the CDR3 reads CASSQDFAATEAFF. The CDR3 nucleotides read TGTGCCAGCAGCCAAGATTTTGCAGCTACTGAAGCTTTCTTT.

This clonotype was recorded a few times. The V gene is TRBV4-2, the J gene TRBJ1-2, with D uncertain. Germline V gives CDR1 LGHNA, CDR2 YNFKEQ. The CDR3 contains 11 residues. V was cut by 2 bases and J by 6 bases, with 4 bases left in between. The CDR3 region has the DNA TGTGCCAGCAGCCAATTTCATGGCTACACCTTC. Protein sequence: CASSQFHGYTF.

This clonotype has a handful of counts. The rearrangement joins TRBV5-1 to TRBJ1-4, with TRBD1 matching over 7 bases. The V and J ends lost 3 bases and 7 bases, in that order; junction bases with no gene match: 9. Germline V gene lookup returns CDR1 SGHRS and CDR2 YFSETQ. CDR3 length: 15 amino acids. CDR3: CASSSPGQWGEKLFF. Written as DNA, the CDR3 is TGCGCCAGCAGCTCACCGGGACAGTGGGGTGAAAAACTGTTTTTT.

This clonotype has more than one count but fewer than ten. This rearrangement joins TRBV11-2 to TRBJ2-7; 9 bases are a match to TRBD2. CDR3 length: 12 residues. Germline V CDR1 and CDR2: SGHAT, FQNNGV. Unmatched junction bases numbered 3, after V lost 6 bases and J lost 6 bases. The CDR3 DNA sequence: TGTGCCAGCAGAGGGACTAGCCGCGAGCAGTACTTC. Translating it yields CASRGTSREQYF.